This TCR beta chain was sequenced for a study of blood T cells in healthy people across ages. The CDR3 totals 11 residues. V dropped 6 bases and J dropped 9 bases, with 9 bases sitting between them. Whole-study results and caveats: Naive T cell percentage by flow cytometry tracked strongly with beta diversity. Per-million-T-cell TCR beta diversity fell roughly linearly with age.

For the second PCR, which ran for 7 to 11 cycles, a sample-barcoded 5' primer and a J-beta primer mix were used. TCRdb fed the 5' RACE reads into MiXCR, producing one record per CDR3 protein. Of fewer than 2 million distinct CDR3 sequences detected, roughly 43% appear once; the ten largest clones hold 20% to 25%. This clonotype has just a few counts. What it binds is not known. The V gene is TRBV12-3 or TRBV12-4, the J gene TRBJ2-1; tentative D call: TRBD1 (6 bases). The TCR comes from a human donor in good health. The sequenced material came from blood. The chain's CDR3 is CASRGGGEQFF. CDR3 DNA sequence: TGTGCCAGCAGAGGGGGTGGTGAGCAGTTCTTC.